This T cell receptor beta chain was sequenced in a study of blood T cell repertoires in COVID-19. Study details: Researchers got acute and convalescent COVID-19 samples from the United States, Italy and Spain.

Recruits, aged about 18 to 100 years, lived in 24 US areas. Participants were placed into cohorts based on the clinical history they reported. TCRdb's table, derived via immunoSEQ multiplex PCR, lists solely in-frame clones and lacks some. Here the sample spans hundreds of thousands of clones, over 75% being singletons. CDR3 length: 14 amino acids. The V end lost 0 bases, the J end lost 2 bases, and 8 bases lay between the germline ends. CDR1 and CDR2 (germline): SGHNT, YYREEE (reference sequence). This clone came up a few times. The sequence was collected from a man in his thirties or forties with acute COVID-19. The sequenced sample was PBMCs or T cells enriched from blood (not recorded which). The gene calls are TRBV5-4 and TRBJ1-2; D is possibly TRBD1 (5 bases). The CDR3, as DNA: TGTGCCAGCAGCTTGGCCGGGGGGAACTATGGCTACACCTTC. It codes for CASSLAGGNYGYTF.